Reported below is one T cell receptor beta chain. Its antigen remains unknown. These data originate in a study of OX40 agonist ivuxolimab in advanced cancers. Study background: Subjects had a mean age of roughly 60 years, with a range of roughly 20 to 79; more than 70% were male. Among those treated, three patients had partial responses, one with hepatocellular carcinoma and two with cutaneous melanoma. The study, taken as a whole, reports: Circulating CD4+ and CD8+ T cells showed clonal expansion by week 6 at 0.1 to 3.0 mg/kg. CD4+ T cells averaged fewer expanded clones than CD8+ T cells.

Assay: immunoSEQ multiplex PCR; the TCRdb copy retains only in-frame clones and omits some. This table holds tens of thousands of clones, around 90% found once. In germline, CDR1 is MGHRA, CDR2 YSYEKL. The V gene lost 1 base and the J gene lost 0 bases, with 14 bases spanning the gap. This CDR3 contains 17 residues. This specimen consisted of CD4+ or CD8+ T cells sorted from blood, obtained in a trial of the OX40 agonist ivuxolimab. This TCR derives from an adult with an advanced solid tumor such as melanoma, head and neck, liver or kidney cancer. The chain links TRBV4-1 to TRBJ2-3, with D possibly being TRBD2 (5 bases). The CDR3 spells CASSQVLSGLSTDTQYF. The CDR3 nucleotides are TGCGCCAGCAGCCAAGTGTTAAGCGGCCTAAGCACAGATACGCAGTATTTT.